This entry lists 26 T cell receptor beta chains sequenced from one sample in a study of post-analysis software for immune sequencing data. These receptors' antigens are unknown. Study-wide points: A handful of TRBV segments appeared more often in patients than in controls, and TRBV5-6, TRBV5-1 and TRBV20-1 were among these.

Each TCR beta cDNA library carried unique molecular identifiers. From the PCR reads, TCRdb called clonotypes with MiXCR, one entry per CDR3 protein. Found here are around 500,000 distinct CDR3 sequences, around 31% of them singletons; the top ten hold roughly 6%. Input material: blood. Receptors originate from a girl aged 2 to 17 with multiple sclerosis.

Ten or more counts support this clonotype. The V call is TRBV20-1, the J call TRBJ2-5; no reliable D call. Trimming stripped 3 bases from V and 5 bases from J, with 4 bases between. CDR3 length equals 10 residues. The germline gives CDR1 DFQATT, CDR2 SNEGSKA (reference sequence). In DNA, the CDR3 is TGCAGTGCTAGTTCCGAGACCCAGTACTTC. It codes for CSASSETQYF.

This clonotype occurred a few times. The chain employs TRBV28 and TRBJ1-2, with D hard to call. V shed 1 base and J shed 0 bases, with 6 bases lying between them. Germline V CDR1 and CDR2: MDHEN, SYDVKM. The CDR3 consists of 14 residues. DNA of the CDR3: TGTGCCAGCAGTTTATTGAGGACTAACTATGGCTACACCTTC. Protein sequence: CASSLLRTNYGYTF.

The sample holds one count of this clonotype. The chain employs TRBV20-1 and TRBJ2-3; 11 bases map to TRBD2. This CDR3 spans 16 amino acids. V dropped 5 bases and J dropped 2; count of bases not matched to a gene: 9. The germline CDR1 and CDR2 sequences are DFQATT and SNEGSKA (reference sequence). CDR3 in DNA: TGCAGTGCTCCCTGGAGACTAGCGGGGATCACAGATACGCAGTATTTT. It yields the protein CSAPWRLAGITDTQYF.

V and J are TRBV5-5 and TRBJ1-2; no clear D gene. There are 14 residues in the CDR3. Trimming removed 3 bases from V and 4 bases from J, with 13 bases in between. Germline-derived CDR1 and CDR2 are SGHKS and YYEKEE (reference sequence). The CDR3 sequence: CASSWREGVYGYTF. The CDR3 DNA reads TGTGCCAGCAGCTGGAGAGAGGGTGTCTATGGCTACACCTTC. Filled out from reference TRBV5-5 and TRBJ1-2, the complete variable domain reads DAGVTQSPTHLIKTRGQQVTLRCSPISGHKSVSWYQQVLGQGPQFIFQYYEKEERGRGNFPDRFSARQFPNYSSELNVNALLLGDSALYLCASSWREGVYGYTFGSGTRLTVV.

The J gene is TRBJ2-7, the V gene TRBV7-8, with TRBD2 identical over 8 bases. CDR3 length: 16 amino acids. The trim removed 6 bases at V and 1 base at J, leaving 11 bases unmatched. Germline V gene data show CDR1 as SGHVS and CDR2 as FQNEAQ. The CDR3 coding sequence is TGTGCCAGCAGTCCCCACACTAGCGGCGATTCCTACGAGCAGTACTTC. Translation: CASSPHTSGDSYEQYF.

The chain recombines TRBV21-1 with TRBJ2-3; the table's D call, TRBD2, has no DNA check behind it. TRBV21-1 is assigned pseudogene status. The CDR3 has 20 amino acids. The CDR3 nucleotides read TGTGCCAGCAGCACCGGGACTAGCGGGGGATTATTAGGATTTGAAGATACGCAGTATTTT. It specifies CASSTGTSGGLLGFEDTQYF.

This clonotype has a handful of counts. The rearrangement joins TRBV5-1 to TRBJ2-5, with 10 bases identical to TRBD2. The ends lost 3 bases at V and 4 bases at J; junction bases unmatched: 3. Germline CDR1 and CDR2: SGHRS and YFSETQ. The CDR3 is 14 residues long. The CDR3 region has the DNA TGCGCCAGCAGCTCTAGCGGGAGTGTAGAGACCCAGTACTTC. Its protein product is CASSSSGSVETQYF. The entire variable domain, with the rest obtained from reference TRBV5-1 and TRBJ2-5, is as follows: KAGVTQTPRYLIKTRGQQVTLSCSPISGHRSVSWYQQTPGQGLQFLFEYFSETQRNKGNFPGRFSGRQFSNSRSEMNVSTLELGDSALYLCASSSSGSVETQYFGPGTRLLVL.

This clonotype has only a few counts. The genes are TRBV11-2 and TRBJ2-5, with 8 bases fitting TRBD2. CDR1 is SGHAT and CDR2 is FQNNGV in the germline V gene. V trimming: 3 bases; J trimming: 11 bases; junction bases outside the gene matches: 8. This CDR3 region has 13 residues. CDR3 residues: CASSFLREGGQYF. Here the CDR3 DNA reads TGTGCCAGCAGCTTCTTACGGGAGGGGGGGCAGTACTTC.

The CDR3 spells CSASAPLGSTDTQYF. The CDR3 DNA sequence: TGCAGTGCTAGCGCCCCTCTGGGGAGCACAGATACGCAGTATTTT. The chain uses TRBV20-1 and TRBJ2-3; D ambiguous. The V gene lost 3 bases and the J gene lost 0 bases, with 13 bases spanning the gap. The CDR3 is 15 residues long. CDR1 is DFQATT, CDR2 SNEGSKA, per germline (reference sequence).

The V and J genes are TRBV29-1 and TRBJ2-3; D may be TRBD1 or TRBD2 (5 bases each). V dropped 4 bases and J dropped 7 bases, with 6 bases sitting between them. The CDR3 contains 10 residues. Germline-derived CDR1 and CDR2 are SQVTM and ANQGSEA. The DNA for the CDR3 is TGCAGCGTTGGGGGGAATACGCAGTATTTT. Its translation is CSVGGNTQYF.

The chain links TRBV18 to TRBJ1-1; D unresolved. The CDR3 is 15 residues long. The ends were cut back, 3 bases at V and 5 bases at J, with 16 bases in the middle. Germline lookup yields CDR1 KGHSH and CDR2 LQKENI. The CDR3 here is CASSPLDRTGTEAFF. CDR3 sequence (DNA): TGTGCCAGCTCACCTTTAGATCGGACGGGGACTGAAGCTTTCTTT.

This clonotype occurred many times. The DNA of the CDR3 is TGCAGCGTTGCAGGGGGCCGGGGTAACACAGATACGCAGTATTTT. Its protein product is CSVAGGRGNTDTQYF. J is TRBJ2-3 and V is TRBV29-1, with 8 bases that match TRBD1. V dropped 4 bases and J dropped 2; count of bases not matched to a gene: 8. The CDR3 has 15 residues. The V gene's germline CDR1 is SQVTM and CDR2 ANQGSEA.

The V and J genes are TRBV27 and TRBJ2-3; 7 bases are shared with TRBD1. The CDR3 is made up of 18 amino acids. Trimming cost V 3 bases and J 0 bases; bases outside gene matches: 12. Germline V CDR1 and CDR2: MNHEY, SMNVEV (reference sequence). Here the CDR3 DNA reads TGTGCCAGCAGTTTCTCCCGAGGGGGCCCAACTAGCACAGATACGCAGTATTTT. This codes for CASSFSRGGPTSTDTQYF.

To note about this clonotype: The conserved final phenylalanine or tryptophan is absent from the CDR3, which likely points to a read error. J is TRBJ1-1 and V is TRBV9; D unresolved. The CDR3 is 13 amino acids. Germline CDR1 SGDLS, CDR2 YYNGEE. The ends were cut back, 0 bases at V and 4 bases at J, with 7 bases in the middle. DNA of the CDR3: TGTGCCAGCAGCGTAGACGACGGCACTGAAGCTTTCGTT. Amino acids: CASSVDDGTEAFV.

This clonotype was detected a few times. The gene calls are TRBV11-2 and TRBJ1-1; D ambiguous. The CDR3 extends over 11 amino acids. The germline gives CDR1 SGHAT, CDR2 FQNNGV. Trimming took 8 bases from V and 5 from J, leaving 9 bases between them. CDR3 amino acids: CASGEWTEAFF. Here the CDR3 DNA reads TGTGCCAGCGGGGAATGGACTGAAGCTTTCTTT.

V gene TRBV25-1 combines with J gene TRBJ1-4; 10 nucleotides agree with TRBD1. CDR3 length: 15 residues. CDR1 and CDR2 (germline): MGHDK, SYGVNS. Germline trimming cut 1 base from V and 6 bases from J; bases unmatched to any gene: 2. CDR3 sequence: CASSEWGQGYEKLFF. The DNA for the CDR3 is TGTGCCAGCAGTGAATGGGGACAGGGGTATGAAAAACTGTTTTTT.

This clonotype showed up just a few times. J is TRBJ2-6 and V is TRBV12-3 or TRBV12-4, with TRBD1 identical over 8 bases. CDR3 length equals 16 residues. V trimming: 4 bases; J trimming: 6 bases; junction bases outside the gene matches: 8. The CDR3 DNA follows: TGTGCCAGCAGTTGGACAGGGAAGGTGCAGGCCAACGTCCTGACTTTC. It specifies CASSWTGKVQANVLTF.

The V and J genes are TRBV6-6 and TRBJ2-7; possible D gene TRBD1, 5 bases. CDR1 is MNHNY and CDR2 is SVGAGI in the germline V gene (reference sequence). CDR3 length: 13 amino acids. V was shortened by 2 bases and J by 3 bases, with 8 bases between the two germline ends. DNA of the CDR3: TGTGCCAGCAGTTACGACAGAAACTACGAGCAGTACTTC. Translation: CASSYDRNYEQYF.

V gene TRBV7-9 combines with J gene TRBJ2-7, with 7 positions matching TRBD1. The CDR3 runs to 13 residues. Germline values: CDR1 SEHNR, CDR2 FQNEAQ (reference sequence). Unmatched junction bases numbered 5, after V lost 8 bases and J lost 1 base. CDR3 bases: TGTGCCAGCGGACGGGACAGTTCCTACGAGCAGTACTTC. Amino acids: CASGRDSSYEQYF.

V is TRBV12-3 or TRBV12-4 and J is TRBJ2-2; TRBD1 or TRBD2 may be the D gene (6 bases each). Trimming stripped 6 bases from V and 6 bases from J, with 20 bases between. The CDR3 runs to 16 residues. As DNA, the CDR3 is TGTGCCAGCAGCCTCTCTTCGGGGGCGCGGGCCGGGGAGCTGTTTTTT. Its protein is CASSLSSGARAGELFF.

The chain recombines TRBV3-1 with TRBJ2-1, with TRBD2 identical over 9 bases. J lost 8 bases, V lost 4 bases, and 6 bases had no gene match. This CDR3 comprises 14 residues. Germline-derived CDR1 and CDR2 are LGHDT and YNNKEL (reference sequence). The CDR3 DNA reads TGTGCCAGCAGCCCGATCGGCGGGAGGGATGAGCAGTTCTTC. It encodes CASSPIGGRDEQFF.

The chain joins TRBV6-5 to TRBJ2-5; D not resolved. V gave up 7 bases and J gave up 2 bases, with 14 bases separating them. The V gene's germline CDR1 is MNHEY and CDR2 SVGAGI. This CDR3 has 14 residues. This CDR3 is CASMNLPQQETQYF. CDR3 in DNA: TGTGCCAGCATGAATTTGCCACAGCAAGAGACCCAGTACTTC.

This chain joins TRBV9 and TRBJ2-3, with 7 bases lining up with TRBD2. This CDR3 has 16 residues. Germline CDR1 reads SGDLS; CDR2 reads YYNGEE. Trimming cost V 3 bases and J 0 bases; bases outside gene matches: 7. CDR3 residues: CASSATLATSTDTQYF. As DNA, the CDR3 is TGTGCCAGCAGCGCTACACTAGCGACGAGCACAGATACGCAGTATTTT. Complete variable domain (other parts from reference TRBV9 and TRBJ2-3): DSGVTQTPKHLITATGQRVTLRCSPRSGDLSVYWYQQSLDQGLQFLIQYYNGEERAKGNILERFSAQQFPDLHSELNLSSLELGDSALYFCASSATLATSTDTQYFGPGTRLTVL.

This clonotype was seen a few times. The chain has TRBV15 and TRBJ2-7; possible D gene TRBD2, 6 bases. Germline CDR1 is LNHNV and CDR2 is YYDKDF (reference sequence). This CDR3 is built from 18 residues. Between the trimmed V and J ends, which lost 0 bases and 0 bases, there was a span of 18 bases. CDR3 bases: TGTGCCACCAGCAGAGATATATCAGGAGGGGTTAGCTCCTACGAGCAGTACTTC. It yields the protein CATSRDISGGVSSYEQYF. Filled out from reference TRBV15 and TRBJ2-7, the complete variable domain reads DAMVIQNPRYQVTQFGKPVTLSCSQTLNHNVMYWYQQKSSQAPKLLFHYYDKDFNNEADTPDNFQSRRPNTSFCFLDIRSPGLGDTAMYLCATSRDISGGVSSYEQYFGPGTRLTVT.

To note about this clonotype: This CDR3 is missing its conserved last phenylalanine or tryptophan, likely due to a read error. It is unclear where the CDR3 begins or ends on the DNA, so no DNA is shown, and the CDR3 is as TCRdb lists it. The chain recombines TRBV5-6 with TRBJ2-1; TRBD1 is the table's D call, not checked against the DNA. CDR1 SGHDT and CDR2 YYEEEE come from the germline V gene. Including both end residues, the CDR3 is 15 amino acids long. CDR3 protein: CASSFLGGKFNERFV.

The V and J genes are TRBV3-1 and TRBJ1-5; 10 nucleotides match TRBD1. The CDR3 covers 12 residues. Trimming took 4 bases from V and 11 from J; bases not matched to a gene: 2. Germline V gives CDR1 LGHDT, CDR2 YNNKEL (reference sequence). CDR3: CASSPGTGAQHF. The CDR3, as DNA: TGTGCCAGCAGCCCAGGGACAGGGGCCCAGCATTTT.